The sequence of this T cell receptor (beta chain) was determined in a study of cytomegalovirus exposure and HLA in healthy donors. Turning to the study itself: When about 400 donors were genotyped, about 81% of them were found to fall in the Caucasian-associated ancestry cluster.

The study's findings and limits: Cytomegalovirus-associated TCR beta chains were listed, numbering approximately 150.

Primers for the PCR totalled 60 Vbeta and 13 Jbeta. Profiled with immunoSEQ multiplex PCR; TCRdb holds only in-frame clones, not every one. The listing contains roughly 80,000 clones. Germline loops: CDR1 SGHVS, CDR2 FNYEAQ. Trimming took 2 bases from V and 3 from J, leaving 2 bases between them. The CDR3 contains 12 residues. In regard to this clone: Its antigen is currently unknown.

This sequence originates from a girl aged 10-17 years in good health and CMV-seropositive. The chain recombines TRBV7-6 with TRBJ1-3; D remains ambiguous. Sequencing was done on a sample of PBMCs. CDR3 DNA: TGTGCCAGCAGCTTACGTGGAAACACCATATATTTT. Translated: CASSLRGNTIYF.